This record looks at one T cell receptor (beta chain) sequence and its context. This clonotype was seen a few times. What antigen it recognizes has not been identified. No base-level quality is on record; no much larger clone is a single base apart. Sequencing was performed on an Illumina HiSeq 1500. TCRdb ran its own pipeline on the public reads, namely fastp trimming at Q25 and MiXCR clone calling, and kept in-frame beta chains. Rows are combined by CDR3 protein, so each entry shows the most common genes and DNA. For this sample the table gives 550,000 to 850,000 distinct CDR3 sequences, of which around 32% were detected only once. Of the sample, 18% is held by the ten largest clones. V has 5 bases trimmed and J has 10 bases trimmed; junction bases matching no gene number 11. Reading from cysteine to phenylalanine, the CDR3 counts 14 amino acids. Here the CDR3 DNA is all that survives: 42 bases in frame from base 1. The germline V gene yields SGHTA for CDR1 and FQGNSA for CDR2.

These data belong to a study of T cell repertoires in cytomegalovirus infection (dated by TCRdb to the late 2010s). Looking at the study overall: Recently identified HLA-C-restricted CMV epitopes, whose presentation resists viral immunomodulation, were targeted by peptide stimulations together with well-studied HLA-B-restricted epitopes. Donor HLA type was relevant to the analysis, as public TCR beta signatures indicated carriage of CMV infection together with the matching HLA type. Results the study describes overall, beyond this receptor: The ex vivo response was dominated by HLA-C-restricted CMV-specific TCR beta clonotypes, which also provided the single most frequent clonotype in two of eight donors. In both this cohort and an independent cohort of over 350 donors, the cumulative frequency of public TCR beta family members distinguished carriers of CMV infection plus the relevant HLA type.

Taken with the paper, the label for treatment or condition translates to: in vitro stimulation with specific CMV peptide epitopes to enrich CMV-specific T cells. The chain is assembled from TRBV7-2 and TRBJ2-1, with 7 bases matching TRBD2. Source: cultured PBMCs, taken from culture after CMV antigen stimulation. This TCR came from a human donor in good health (CMV status not recorded). Some clones in this sample may be carry-over from other donors' samples. The nucleotides read TGTGCCAGCAGCGTGCGACTGGCGGGAGTAGAGCAGTTCTTC. Translated, it reads CASSVRLAGVEQFF. With the portions outside the CDR3 filled from the reference TRBV7-2 and TRBJ2-1 genes, the complete variable region becomes GAGVSQSPSNKVTEKGKDVELRCDPISGHTALYWYRQSLGQGLEFLIYFQGNSAPDKSGLPSDRFSAERTGGSVSTLTIQRTQQEDSAVYLCASSVRLAGVEQFFGPGTRLTVL.